Described below is a single TCR beta chain sequence and its context. Original analysis: Counts of nucleated cells, estimated from reference gene primer amplification, were obtained. Sequenced by immunoSEQ multiplex PCR; TCRdb stores in-frame clones only, minus some. V, J and clone size derive from that table, while D and trimming were established from the DNA sequence. The table shows a few hundred thousand clones, with around 87% occurring only once. This record comes from a study of blood T cell repertoires in COVID-19. Study-level background: Sites across the United States, Italy and Spain contributed samples from acute and convalescent COVID-19. Sources were T cells, B-cell-depleted T cells, or PBMCs; the material itself was cDNA or gDNA.

V shed 3 bases and J 2 bases; nucleotides not matched to a gene: 3. Germline CDR1 reads SGHRS; CDR2 reads YFSETQ. The CDR3 has 14 amino acids. The clonotype comes from a woman in her 70s with active or convalescent COVID-19. Sequencing input: peripheral blood. V is TRBV5-1 and J is TRBJ2-7; 9 bases agree with TRBD1. The CDR3 loop is CASSWGQGPYEQYF. In DNA, the CDR3 is TGCGCCAGCAGCTGGGGACAGGGTCCCTACGAGCAGTACTTC.